The 11 T cell receptor beta chains presented below share a single source sample, sequenced in a study of T cells after yellow fever vaccination. TCRdb called the 5' RACE reads again in MiXCR, with one record for every CDR3 protein. Here the sample spans a few hundred thousand distinct CDR3 sequences, about 9.9% being singletons. This specimen consisted of PBMCs, obtained on the day of the first yellow fever vaccination. The receptors derive from a man younger than 30 who received the YFV17D yellow fever vaccine.

This clonotype was counted a few times. The chain joins TRBV19 to TRBJ2-2; D call uncertain. V lost 7 bases and J lost 5, with 11 bases in between. The CDR3 loop spans 13 amino acids. Germline CDR1 reads LNHDA; CDR2 reads SQIVND (reference sequence). The CDR3 sequence: CASKVDWTGELFF. CDR3 nucleotides: TGTGCCAGTAAGGTGGATTGGACCGGGGAGCTGTTTTTT. The full variable domain, in which reference TRBV19 and TRBJ2-2 provide the parts outside the CDR3, is DGGITQSPKYLFRKEGQNVTLSCEQNLNHDAMYWYRQDPGQGLRLIYYSQIVNDFQKGDIAEGYSVSREKKESFPLTVTSAQKNPTAFYLCASKVDWTGELFFGEGSRLTVL.

V usage is TRBV11-2 and J usage is TRBJ1-1, with D possibly TRBD1 on 6 matching bases. The CDR3 extends over 15 amino acids. Germline V gene lookup returns CDR1 SGHAT and CDR2 FQNNGV. Trimming removed 5 bases from V and 2 bases from J, with 15 bases in between. The CDR3 loop is CASSTGQFTNTEAFF. CDR3 in DNA: TGTGCCAGCAGCACAGGACAGTTTACCAACACTGAAGCTTTCTTT.

This clonotype was seen more than once but under ten times. V usage is TRBV15 and J usage is TRBJ2-3; D is possibly TRBD1 (5 bases). Trimming left V 0 bases short and J 2 bases short, with 12 bases between. The V gene's germline CDR1 is LNHNV and CDR2 YYDKDF (reference sequence). The CDR3 is 16 amino acids. CDR3 region: CATSRDGAGYTDTQYF. Here the CDR3 DNA reads TGTGCCACCAGCAGAGATGGGGCAGGGTACACAGATACGCAGTATTTT.

This chain links TRBV4-1 with TRBJ2-1, with TRBD2 matching 10 bases. The CDR3 totals 16 residues. The ends lost 3 bases at V and 2 bases at J; junction bases unmatched: 4. Germline V gene sequence: CDR1 MGHRA, CDR2 YSYEKL. The CDR3 DNA reads TGCGCCAGCAGCCACGTTAGCGGGGGGCCCTACAATGAGCAGTTCTTC. Its translation is CASSHVSGGPYNEQFF.

The chain carries TRBV5-4 and TRBJ1-1; D might be TRBD1 (6 bases). V dropped 4 bases and J dropped 0 bases, with 13 bases sitting between them. Germline CDR1 SGHNT, CDR2 YYREEE (reference sequence). There are 15 residues in the CDR3. The CDR3, as DNA: TGTGCCAGCAGCCCAAACAGGGTCATGAACACTGAAGCTTTCTTT. Its translation is CASSPNRVMNTEAFF.

This clonotype turned up a few times. CDR3 residues: CAISPLGPGGNQPQHF. CDR3 nucleotide sequence: TGTGCCATCAGTCCCCTAGGGCCTGGCGGGAATCAGCCCCAGCATTTT. V is TRBV10-3 and J is TRBJ1-5; D gene uncertain. This CDR3 has 16 amino acids. Trimming pared 5 bases from V and 4 bases from J, leaving 18 bases between. The germline CDR1 and CDR2 sequences are ENHRY and SYGVKD.

This chain joins TRBV10-3 and TRBJ2-7; D may be TRBD1 (5 bases). V dropped 6 bases and J dropped 3 bases, with 12 bases sitting between them. The CDR3 extends over 13 amino acids. The germline V gene has CDR1 ENHRY and CDR2 SYGVKD. The CDR3 DNA sequence: TGTGCCATCAGCCAGACAGTCGACTACGAGCAGTACTTC. It yields the protein CAISQTVDYEQYF.

For the CDR3, the DNA is TGTGCCAGCAGTTCACAGGGGAGTGGTACCGGGGAGCTGTTTTTT. Its translation is CASSSQGSGTGELFF. This sequence joins TRBV28 and TRBJ2-2, with 7 bases identical to TRBD1. This CDR3 is 15 amino acids long. With V trimmed by 4 bases and J by 5 bases, 7 bases remained unmatched. Germline V gene data show CDR1 as MDHEN and CDR2 as SYDVKM.

V gene TRBV7-8 combines with J gene TRBJ2-5, with D maybe TRBD1 (8 bases). V was shortened by 6 bases and J by 5 bases, with 16 bases between the two germline ends. This CDR3 comprises 14 residues. The V gene's germline CDR1 is SGHVS and CDR2 FQNEAQ. The DNA of the CDR3 is TGTGCCAGCAGTCGAGACAGGGGAGGGGAGACCCAGTACTTC. The encoded protein is CASSRDRGGETQYF.

J is TRBJ2-7 and V is TRBV20-1, with D perhaps matching TRBD2 (7 bases). This CDR3 has 14 amino acids. From germline, CDR1 is DFQATT and CDR2 SNEGSKA (reference sequence). CDR3 protein: CSAGSGTRVGELYV. CDR3 bases: TGCAGTGCTGGGAGCGGGACAAGGGTGGGCGAGCTGTACGTC.

The V gene is TRBV12-3 or TRBV12-4, the J gene TRBJ1-4, with a possible D match to TRBD1 (5 bases). The CDR3 spans 15 residues. Trimming took off 3 bases at V and 8 bases at J, with 16 bases between the two ends. The CDR3 nucleotides are TGTGCCAGCAGTTTGGGGGACGCCCGCGGGGAAAAACTGTTTTTT. This translates into CASSLGDARGEKLFF.